These 18 T cell receptor beta chains were sequenced from one sample in a study of cytomegalovirus exposure and HLA in healthy donors. PCR amplification relied on 60 Vbeta primers (plus 13 Jbeta primers). Clones were sequenced by immunoSEQ multiplex PCR, and TCRdb holds only the in-frame ones, with some missing. In the table there are 150,000 to 170,000 clones, around 74% of which are singletons. The sample taken for sequencing was PBMCs. The origin of the receptors is a man younger than 35 in good health and CMV-seronegative.

The CDR3 reads CASSTGQAGGTEAFF. DNA for the CDR3: TGTGCCAGTAGTACCGGACAGGCAGGAGGAACTGAAGCTTTCTTT. This chain joins TRBV19 and TRBJ1-1, with 7 bases identical to TRBD1. J lost 5 bases, V lost 4 bases, and 10 bases had no gene match. The CDR3 contains 15 residues. The V gene's germline CDR1 is LNHDA and CDR2 SQIVND (reference sequence). The complete variable domain, with remaining parts taken from reference TRBV19 and TRBJ1-1, reads DGGITQSPKYLFRKEGQNVTLSCEQNLNHDAMYWYRQDPGQGLRLIYYSQIVNDFQKGDIAEGYSVSREKKESFPLTVTSAQKNPTAFYLCASSTGQAGGTEAFFGQGTRLTVV.

The chain couples TRBV2 to TRBJ2-7; 7 nucleotides match TRBD2. The CDR3 contains 15 residues. CDR1 is SNHLY, CDR2 FYNNEI, per germline. With 4 bases clipped from V and 2 bases from J, the junction kept 8 bases outside the gene matches. CDR3 sequence reads: CASSGEAGSPYEQYF. The CDR3 DNA reads TGTGCCAGCAGTGGAGAAGCGGGGAGCCCCTACGAGCAGTACTTC.

The V and J genes are TRBV9 and TRBJ1-3; D gene ambiguous. The V and J ends lost 0 bases and 0 bases respectively, with 10 bases between them. Per germline, CDR1 SGDLS and CDR2 YYNGEE. The CDR3 runs 16 residues. CDR3 sequence (DNA): TGTGCCAGCAGCGTAGATTCCGGGTCCTCTGGAAACACCATATATTTT. It translates to CASSVDSGSSGNTIYF.

This clone appeared a few times. The junction departs from germline at one end; a sequencing error may be responsible. V gene TRBV7-9 combines with J gene TRBJ2-7; the D gene could be TRBD1 or TRBD2 (5 bases each). The CDR3 sequence is 16 residues long. CDR1 and CDR2 from the germline V gene are SEHNR and FQNEAQ (reference sequence). The CDR3 sequence: CSSSLGAREPPYEQYF. Here the CDR3 DNA reads TGTTCCAGCAGCTTAGGGGCTCGGGAACCACCCTACGAGCAGTACTTC.

The chain recombines TRBV7-2 with TRBJ1-1; TRBD1 might be the D (5 bases). Trimming left V 1 base short and J 0 bases short, with 9 bases between. The CDR3 consists of 15 residues. Germline CDR1 and CDR2: SGHTA and FQGNSA. The CDR3 region has the DNA TGTGCCAGCAGCTTAGGGGGCCTCCTGAACACTGAAGCTTTCTTT. Translating gives CASSLGGLLNTEAFF. Looking up the rest from reference TRBV7-2 and TRBJ1-1 gives the full variable domain: GAGVSQSPSNKVTEKGKDVELRCDPISGHTALYWYRQSLGQGLEFLIYFQGNSAPDKSGLPSDRFSAERTGGSVSTLTIQRTQQEDSAVYLCASSLGGLLNTEAFFGQGTRLTVV.

J is TRBJ2-3 and V is TRBV7-2; 7 nucleotides agree with TRBD2. The CDR3 contains 15 residues. J lost 2 bases, V lost 3 bases, and 5 bases had no gene match. From germline, CDR1 is SGHTA and CDR2 FQGNSA. The CDR3 DNA sequence: TGTGCCAGCAGCTTCGTGACTAGCAACACAGATACGCAGTATTTT. This translates into CASSFVTSNTDTQYF.

This clone was counted only a few times. The V and J genes are TRBV27 and TRBJ2-2; 8 nucleotides match TRBD1. This CDR3 is built from 16 residues. CDR1 and CDR2 from the germline V gene are MNHEY and SMNVEV (reference sequence). The ends lost 2 bases at V and 2 bases at J; junction bases unmatched: 4. CDR3 region: CASSLIRGRNTGELFF. DNA for the CDR3: TGTGCCAGCAGTTTAATCAGGGGGCGTAACACCGGGGAGCTGTTTTTT.

The V gene is TRBV5-6, the J gene TRBJ2-5; 10 nucleotides line up with TRBD2. The CDR3 covers 14 residues. Germline-derived CDR1 and CDR2 are SGHDT and YYEEEE. V gave up 4 bases and J gave up 5 bases; unmatched junction bases: 5. CDR3 DNA: TGTGCCAGCAGCCTCGAAGCGGGAGGGGAGACCCAGTACTTC. It specifies CASSLEAGGETQYF.

The chain joins TRBV11-3 to TRBJ2-1; D is undetermined. CDR1 is SGHNT and CDR2 is YENEEA in the germline V gene. This CDR3 comprises 14 residues. Trimming pared 2 bases from V and 5 bases from J, leaving 10 bases between. This CDR3 reads CASSLNSNDNEQFF. CDR3 bases: TGTGCCAGCAGCTTAAACAGCAACGACAATGAGCAGTTCTTC.

Here the CDR3 reads CAISSDREGGYTF. The CDR3 DNA reads as TGTGCCATCAGTTCCGACAGGGAAGGCGGCTACACCTTC. This rearrangement joins TRBV10-3 to TRBJ1-2; 7 bases are shared with TRBD1. Germline loops: CDR1 ENHRY, CDR2 SYGVKD. The junction had 8 bases not matched to a gene; V was cut back by 5 bases and J by 8 bases. The CDR3 consists of 13 residues.

In this sample, this clone turned up a few times. The rearrangement joins TRBV11-3 to TRBJ2-3; 9 nucleotides agree with TRBD2. The germline V gene has CDR1 SGHNT and CDR2 YENEEA. The CDR3 is made up of 16 amino acids. V dropped 5 bases and J dropped 4; count of bases not matched to a gene: 10. CDR3 sequence reads: CASSRGLAGEADTQYF. In DNA, the CDR3 is TGTGCCAGCAGCCGCGGGTTAGCGGGAGAAGCAGATACGCAGTATTTT.

CDR3 in DNA: TGTGCCATCGAGGACTCTGGGGCCAACGTCCTGACTTTC. This encodes CAIEDSGANVLTF. The gene calls are TRBV28 and TRBJ2-6; D gene uncertain. The V gene's germline CDR1 is MDHEN and CDR2 SYDVKM. This CDR3 has 13 residues. Trimming stripped 10 bases from V and 0 bases from J, with 7 bases between.

This clone occurred once. The chain is built from TRBV2 and TRBJ1-3; maybe TRBD1 (6 bases). Germline-derived CDR1 and CDR2 are SNHLY and FYNNEI. Between the trimmed V and J ends, which lost 6 bases and 9 bases, there was a span of 15 bases. CDR3 size: 13 residues. In nucleotides, the CDR3 is TGTGCCAGCAGCTCACAGGGCGGCAGCACCATATATTTT. Protein sequence: CASSSQGGSTIYF.

This clone has only one observation. The gene calls are TRBV7-8 and TRBJ2-3; 7 positions match TRBD2. Germline V CDR1 and CDR2: SGHVS, FQNEAQ. The CDR3 loop spans 15 amino acids. Trimming removed 5 bases from V and 6 bases from J; junction bases left unmatched: 11. The CDR3 is CASSRTRIGADTQYF. CDR3 nucleotide sequence: TGTGCCAGCAGCCGGACTAGGATCGGCGCGGATACGCAGTATTTT.

The rearrangement uses TRBV28 and TRBJ2-3; TRBD1 agrees at 9 bases. V shed 7 bases, J shed 3 bases, and the junction held 11 bases outside the gene matches. CDR1 is MDHEN and CDR2 is SYDVKM in the germline V gene. There are 16 residues in the CDR3. The CDR3 coding sequence is TGTGCCAGCACCCTAGGGACAGGGCTTGCTACAGATACGCAGTATTTT. Amino acid sequence: CASTLGTGLATDTQYF.

This sequence joins TRBV13 and TRBJ1-1; D is unresolved. V shed 0 bases and J shed 0 bases, with 5 bases lying between them. The CDR3 length is 14 residues. CDR1 is PRHDT, CDR2 FYEKMQ, per germline (reference sequence). The CDR3: CASSLGGVNTEAFF. In DNA form, the CDR3 reads TGTGCCAGCAGCTTAGGAGGAGTGAACACTGAAGCTTTCTTT.

This clone was recorded once. This chain links TRBV28 with TRBJ2-1; 12 nucleotides agree with TRBD2. Trimming cost V 6 bases and J 7 bases; bases outside gene matches: 4. The length of the CDR3 is 14 residues. From germline, CDR1 is MDHEN and CDR2 SYDVKM. CDR3 nucleotide sequence: TGTGCCAGCAGCCTACTAGCGGGAGGAAATGAGCAGTTCTTC. Amino acids: CASSLLAGGNEQFF.

J is TRBJ2-3 and V is TRBV13, with D unresolved. The V end lost 2 bases, the J end lost 8 bases, and 11 bases lay between the germline ends. CDR1 and CDR2 (germline): PRHDT, FYEKMQ (reference sequence). The CDR3 is made up of 13 amino acids. This CDR3 is CASSLLGPSTQYF. The DNA of the CDR3 is TGTGCCAGCAGCTTACTTGGCCCGTCTACGCAGTATTTT.